The entry below describes one TCR beta chain. The sample belongs to a study of blood T cell repertoires in COVID-19. CDR3 length: 15 residues. Per germline, CDR1 WNHNN and CDR2 SYGVQD (reference sequence). Deletions cut 0 bases from V and 0 bases from J, with 9 bases between. Profiling relied on immunoSEQ multiplex PCR, and the TCRdb table lists in-frame clones only, not all of them. The sample holds about 210,000 clones, approximately 78% seen once. The chain uses TRBV10-1 and TRBJ2-7; maybe TRBD2 (5 bases). The origin of this receptor is a woman in her seventies with COVID-19, enrolled during active disease. Sample: peripheral blood. CDR3 sequence reads: CASSESSGSSYEQYF. The CDR3 coding sequence is TGCGCCAGCAGTGAGTCGAGTGGGAGCTCCTACGAGCAGTACTTC.